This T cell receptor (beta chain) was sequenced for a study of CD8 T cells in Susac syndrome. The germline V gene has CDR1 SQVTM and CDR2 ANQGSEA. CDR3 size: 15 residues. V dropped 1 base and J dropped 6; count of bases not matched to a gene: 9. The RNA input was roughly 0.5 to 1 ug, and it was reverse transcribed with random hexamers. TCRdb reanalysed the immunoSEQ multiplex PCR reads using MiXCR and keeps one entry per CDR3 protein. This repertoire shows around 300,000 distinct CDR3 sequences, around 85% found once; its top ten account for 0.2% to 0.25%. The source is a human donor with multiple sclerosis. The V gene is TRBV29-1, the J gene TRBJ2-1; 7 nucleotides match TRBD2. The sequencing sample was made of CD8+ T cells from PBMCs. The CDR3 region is CSVEGTGLVSNEQFF. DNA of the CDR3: TGCAGCGTTGAAGGGACTGGACTAGTCAGCAATGAGCAGTTCTTC.